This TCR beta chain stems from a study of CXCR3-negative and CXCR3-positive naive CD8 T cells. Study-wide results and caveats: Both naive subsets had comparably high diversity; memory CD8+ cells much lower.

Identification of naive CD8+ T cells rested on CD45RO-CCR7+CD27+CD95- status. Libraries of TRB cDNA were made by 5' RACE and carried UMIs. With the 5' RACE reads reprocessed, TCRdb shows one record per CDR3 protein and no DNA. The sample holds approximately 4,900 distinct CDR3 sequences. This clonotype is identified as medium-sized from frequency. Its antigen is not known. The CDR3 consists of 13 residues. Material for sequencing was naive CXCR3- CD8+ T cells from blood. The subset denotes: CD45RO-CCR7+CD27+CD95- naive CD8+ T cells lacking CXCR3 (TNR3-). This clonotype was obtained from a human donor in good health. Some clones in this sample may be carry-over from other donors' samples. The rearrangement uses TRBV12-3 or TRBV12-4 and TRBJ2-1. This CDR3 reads CASSFGDYNEQFF.